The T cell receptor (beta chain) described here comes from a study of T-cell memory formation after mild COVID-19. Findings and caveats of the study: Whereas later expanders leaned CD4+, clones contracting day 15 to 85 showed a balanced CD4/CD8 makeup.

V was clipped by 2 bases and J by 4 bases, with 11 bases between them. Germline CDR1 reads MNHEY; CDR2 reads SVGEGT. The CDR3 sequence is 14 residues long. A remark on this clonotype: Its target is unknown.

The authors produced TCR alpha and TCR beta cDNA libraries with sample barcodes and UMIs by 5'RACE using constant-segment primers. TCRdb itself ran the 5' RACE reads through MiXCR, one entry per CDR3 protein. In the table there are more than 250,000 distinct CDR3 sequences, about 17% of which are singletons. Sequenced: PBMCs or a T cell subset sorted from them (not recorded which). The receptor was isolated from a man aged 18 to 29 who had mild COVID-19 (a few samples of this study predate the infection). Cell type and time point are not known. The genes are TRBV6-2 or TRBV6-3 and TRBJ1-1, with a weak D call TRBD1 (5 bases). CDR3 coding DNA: TGTGCCAGCAGTTACGTCGGGGCGGGCACTGAAGCTTTCTTT. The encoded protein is CASSYVGAGTEAFF.